This TCR beta chain emerged from a study of tumor-infiltrating lymphocytes in primary liver carcinoma. Remarks on this clonotype: One base away lies a much larger clone, so this may be a sequencing read error.

Total RNA amounting to roughly 0.5 ug was the source from which TCR beta cDNA was made with a constant-region primer. Slightly modified ARM-PCR with three nested multiplex PCR rounds yielded TCR beta libraries. TCRdb ran MiXCR on the multiplex PCR reads and lists one entry per CDR3 protein. The repertoire holds 300,000 to 350,000 distinct CDR3 sequences, around three fifths seen once, with approximately 15% in the top ten. They got blood RNA out of unsorted whole blood and also pulled out germline DNA. The source of this sequence is a young woman with primary liver carcinoma and hepatitis B virus infection. The sample consisted of peripheral blood.

CDR3 amino acids: CASRELDRDNQPQHF. The DNA for the CDR3 is TGTGCCAGCAGGGAACTAGACAGAGACAATCAGCCCCAGCATTTT. V gene TRBV6-1 combines with J gene TRBJ1-5; possible D gene TRBD1, 5 bases. This CDR3 region has 15 residues. The ends were cut back, 6 bases at V and 3 bases at J, with 15 bases in the middle. Germline lookup yields CDR1 MNHNS and CDR2 SASEGT.